The TCR beta chain described here comes from a study of blood T cell dynamics during melanoma immunotherapy. Whole-study context: Standard first-line treatment here was pembrolizumab or nivolumab plus ipilimumab in metastatic melanoma.

This CDR3 spans 13 amino acids. Trimming removed 0 bases from V and 2 bases from J, with 2 bases in between. CDR1 LGHNA and CDR2 YSLEER come from the germline V gene. The study's findings and limits: Cell-free DNA CDR3 sequences most resembled the immune-effector CD8+ subset, which was also most clonal.

Concerning this clone: Its antigen is currently unknown.

As for time point: week 3, after first cycle of checkpoint inhibitor. Immune-effector memory T cells were defined as CD3+ CD4- CD8+ CD45RA- CD45RO-high CD27- CCR7-. Repertoires were generated with immunoSEQ multiplex PCR, while TCRdb's copy carries only in-frame clones and drops some. There are 800 to 1,000 clones in the sample; about 78% occur only once, and approximately 15% lies in the top ten. The sequencing here drew on CD8+ T cells from blood, taken from a patient treated with checkpoint blockade. This TCR came from a human donor with melanoma. The chain has TRBV4-3 and TRBJ2-1; no clear D. DNA for the CDR3: TGCGCCAGCAGCCAAGAGGCCTACAATGAGCAGTTCTTC. Protein product: CASSQEAYNEQFF.